The sequence of this T cell receptor beta chain was determined in a study of T-cell memory formation after mild COVID-19. Study-wide findings and caveats: The study found balanced CD4/CD8 in clones contracting day 15 to 85 and a CD4+ lean in later expanders. That cross-reactive memory joined was suggested by some responding clones appearing in pre-infection memory. Contracting CD8+ clones were enriched in EMRA, CD4+ mainly in CM and EM.

This CDR3 region has 17 residues. Trimming removed 4 bases from V and 2 bases from J; junction bases left unmatched: 11. CDR1 SGDLS and CDR2 YYNGEE come from the germline V gene. The table lists this clonotype with many counts. What it binds is not known. TCRdb re-analysed the 5' RACE reads in MiXCR, keeping a single row per CDR3 protein. The sample lists about 340,000 distinct CDR3 sequences; under 15% were seen once. The TCR originated in a man younger than 35 who had mild COVID-19 (a few samples of this study predate the infection). Cell type and time point are not known. Sequenced sample: PBMCs or a T cell subset sorted from them (not recorded which). This chain joins TRBV9 and TRBJ2-3, with TRBD2 matching over 9 bases. This chain's CDR3 is CASSPRGSGGPTDTQYF. DNA of the CDR3: TGTGCCAGCAGCCCCCGTGGTAGCGGGGGACCCACAGATACGCAGTATTTT. Complete variable domain (other parts from reference TRBV9 and TRBJ2-3): DSGVTQTPKHLITATGQRVTLRCSPRSGDLSVYWYQQSLDQGLQFLIQYYNGEERAKGNILERFSAQQFPDLHSELNLSSLELGDSALYFCASSPRGSGGPTDTQYFGPGTRLTVL.